This T cell receptor (beta chain) is from a study of response to subunit inactivated influenza vaccine. Study-wide results and caveats: The authors suggested that few new T cells are recruited per seasonal influenza vaccination.

TCRdb called the RT-PCR reads again in MiXCR, with one record for every CDR3 protein. This table holds 400,000 to 650,000 distinct CDR3 sequences, more than 7% found once. Trimming shortened V by 2 bases and J by 10 bases, and 12 bases separated the two germline ends. The CDR3 runs to 13 residues. Looked up from germline, CDR1 is SGHTA and CDR2 is FQGTGA. In regard to this clonotype: Its matching antigen is unknown.

The V call is TRBV7-3, the J call TRBJ2-1, with D tentatively TRBD1 (6 bases). Sequences were derived from PBMCs from blood, sampled around 25 months after vaccination. The source of this sequence is a man between 45 and 75 years old who received an inactivated influenza vaccine. As DNA, the CDR3 is TGTGCCAGCAGCTTAGGTCCCGGGACAGAGCAGTTCTTC. Amino acids: CASSLGPGTEQFF.